This T cell receptor (beta chain) appears in the sequencing data of a study of regulatory T cells in long-lasting Graves disease (dated by TCRdb to the early 2020s). Broadly, across the study: Persistent Graves' disease was defined as persistently positive TSH receptor autoantibodies together with antithyroid drug treatment for over 5 years. A total of some 35 samples underwent TCR sequencing: some 13 from persistent and some 20 from newly diagnosed Graves' disease patients. The study took place in China and was registered as a clinical trial. This study used TCR sequencing and RNA sequencing of peripheral blood to compare persistent Graves' disease patients against newly diagnosed Graves' disease patients. On average, persistent Graves' disease patients in the clinical cohort had been on antithyroid drugs for around ten years. Findings and caveats that apply to the study as a whole: The authors acknowledged the small sample size as a limitation that may reduce accuracy. Only the TCR beta chain was sequenced and analyzed. Persistent disease showed preferential use of TRBV28, TRBJ1-2 and TRBJ2-5, whereas newly diagnosed disease favored TRBV20-1 and TRBJ2-1. Patients with persistent disease shared more public clonotypes (about 2,500) than newly diagnosed patients did (966). Compared with newly diagnosed patients, patients with persistent Graves' disease had lower TCR Shannon entropy and fewer highly expanded clones, which suggests clonal expansion. The study examined only peripheral blood because the primary lesion, thyroid tissue, could not be accessed.

This clonotype came up a few times. Its antigen is currently not known. Base quality data are lacking; no much larger clone is found one base away. The time point label corresponds to: persistent/refractory GD, antithyroid drugs over 5 years with positive TRAb. For both TCR sequencing and RNA sequencing, RNA was extracted from PBMCs using TRIzol. The diagnosis of Graves' disease followed American Thyroid Association guidelines. Patients for the study were recruited at an endocrinology department in Xi'an, China. Each patient gave 9 to 10 milliliters of peripheral blood, collected in an EDTA anticoagulant tube. Ficoll Paque Plus density gradient separation was used to isolate PBMCs, and no additional T cell sorting was done. An Agilent 2100 Bioanalyzer and agarose gel were used to check RNA quality, and a NanoDrop 2000 was used to measure RNA concentration. Library preparation was by multiplex PCR. TCRdb records Illumina HiSeq 4000 as the sequencer. CDR3 regions were amplified by Arm-PCR with iRepertoire HTBI primers to construct TCR beta libraries. Before sequencing, the PCR products went through gel purification. Concerning the study's data processing: Gene usage analysis of CDR3 amino acid clonotypes used the 50 to 70 TRBV and 11 to 15 TRBJ segments found across samples. Filtered high-quality paired reads were merged into contigs using COPE and FqMerger. BLAST was used to align contigs to the IMGT TRBV, TRBD and TRBJ reference genes, and CDR3 was defined following IMGT. Any clonotype with a frequency above 0.1% was classified as a highly expanded clone. Shannon entropy served as the measure of repertoire diversity, while the Gini coefficient captured V-J evenness. A clonotype found in more than one individual was treated as public. TCRdb reworked the public reads: Q25 trimming with fastp, MiXCR clone assembly, productive beta chains retained. When rows share a CDR3 protein, they turn into one entry using the most common DNA and genes. TCRdb's processing, not the authors' own work, is the source of the V and J calls. A total of 600,000 to 850,000 distinct CDR3 sequences appear in this sample, about 32% of them only once. The ten largest account for roughly 40% of the sample.

The germline V gene sets CDR1 to SQVTM and CDR2 to ANQGSEA. Cut back by 7 bases and 8 bases, the V and J ends lie 11 bases apart. The cysteine opens and the phenylalanine closes a CDR3 of 10 amino acids. Just CDR3 DNA is preserved here, 30 bases in frame from base 1. The chain is encoded by TRBV29-1 joined to TRBJ1-1; a weak D assignment points to TRBD1 (6 bases agree). Sequencing used peripheral blood mononuclear cells (PBMCs), obtained when the disease was refractory, from a patient treated with antithyroid drugs. The receptor was derived from a female donor with Graves disease. This receptor has the CDR3 CSAKGVEAFF. In nucleotides, the sequence is TGCAGCGCGAAGGGGGTCGAAGCTTTCTTT. Beyond the CDR3, the reference TRBV29-1 and TRBJ1-1 genes provide the residues; the full variable domain reads: SAVISQKPSRDICQRGTSLTIQCQVDSQVTMMFWYRQQPGQSLTLIATANQGSEATYESGFVIDKFPISRPNLTFSTLTVSNMSPEDSSIYLCSAKGVEAFFGQGTRLTVV.